These T cell receptor beta chains were read from a single sample in a study of CD8+ T cells in alopecia areata. TCRdb's copy holds only in-frame clones and misses some; the assay was immunoSEQ multiplex PCR. The sample lists 65,000 to 100,000 clones, roughly half occurring once. The sample comprised NKG2D-high CD8+ T cells sorted from blood. The receptors were gathered from a human donor with alopecia areata. Both conserved end residues are part of each CDR3. The D gene is left open where the match is weak. Clone size is shown for a subset of rows, as once, few, many or a class of expanded clone.

d_gene: -; j_gene: TRBJ2-7; abundance: -; v_gene: TRBV5-1; CDR3aa: CASSLDRSSYEQYF; CDR3nt: TGCGCCAGCAGCTTGGACAGGAGTTCCTACGAGCAGTACTTC
d_gene: TRBD2; j_gene: TRBJ2-7; abundance: -; v_gene: TRBV27; CDR3aa: CASSLSGGEQYF; CDR3nt: TGTGCCAGCAGTTTGTCGGGGGGCGAGCAGTACTTC
d_gene: -; j_gene: TRBJ2-3; abundance: -; v_gene: TRBV2; CDR3aa: CASKPPAADTQYF; CDR3nt: TGTGCCAGCAAACCCCCCGCGGCAGATACGCAGTATTTT
d_gene: -; j_gene: TRBJ1-5; abundance: -; v_gene: TRBV27; CDR3aa: CASSLMGQPQHF; CDR3nt: TGTGCCAGCAGTTTAATGGGGCAGCCCCAGCATTTT
d_gene: -; j_gene: TRBJ1-1; abundance: few; v_gene: TRBV29-1; CDR3aa: CSVLVLDKLKMNTEAFF; CDR3nt: TGCAGCGTTCTAGTTTTGGACAAACTTAAAATGAACACTGAAGCTTTCTTT
d_gene: TRBD1; j_gene: TRBJ2-3; abundance: few; v_gene: TRBV28; CDR3aa: CASSQQGGTDTQYF; CDR3nt: TGTGCCAGCAGTCAACAGGGGGGCACAGATACGCAGTATTTT
d_gene: -; j_gene: TRBJ1-2; abundance: once; v_gene: TRBV29-1; CDR3aa: CSVVPRSGTFPYGYTF; CDR3nt: TGCAGCGTTGTGCCCCGATCCGGGACGTTCCCCTATGGCTACACCTTC
d_gene: TRBD2; j_gene: TRBJ2-2; abundance: once; v_gene: TRBV29-1; CDR3aa: CSVEDRAGGNTGELFF; CDR3nt: TGCAGCGTTGAAGACCGAGCGGGAGGGAACACCGGGGAGCTGTTTTTT
d_gene: TRBD2; j_gene: TRBJ2-7; abundance: -; v_gene: TRBV29-1; CDR3aa: CSVPIAGLTYEQYF; CDR3nt: TGCAGCGTACCAATAGCGGGGCTCACCTACGAGCAGTACTTC
d_gene: TRBD1; j_gene: TRBJ2-2; abundance: -; v_gene: TRBV7-2; CDR3aa: CASSLARGTGPTGELFF; CDR3nt: TGTGCCAGCAGCTTAGCGCGGGGGACAGGGCCCACCGGGGAGCTGTTTTTT
d_gene: TRBD2; j_gene: TRBJ2-1; abundance: few; v_gene: TRBV28; CDR3aa: CASSCPSGRFAYNEQFF; CDR3nt: TGTGCCAGCAGTTGCCCTAGCGGGAGGTTCGCCTACAATGAGCAGTTCTTC
d_gene: -; j_gene: TRBJ2-7; abundance: -; v_gene: TRBV29-1; CDR3aa: CSVEGHHYEQYF; CDR3nt: TGCAGCGTTGAGGGACACCACTACGAGCAGTACTTC
d_gene: -; j_gene: TRBJ2-2; abundance: -; v_gene: TRBV27; CDR3aa: CASGLVGTGELFF; CDR3nt: TGTGCCAGCGGCTTGGTTGGCACCGGGGAGCTGTTTTTT
d_gene: -; j_gene: TRBJ2-3; abundance: -; v_gene: TRBV27; CDR3aa: CASSLVGQILPENTQYF; CDR3nt: TGTGCCAGCAGTTTAGTTGGACAGATACTCCCGGAGAATACGCAGTATTTT
d_gene: -; j_gene: TRBJ2-1; abundance: -; v_gene: TRBV2; CDR3aa: CASLLILSSNNEQFF; CDR3nt: TGTGCCAGCCTACTGATCCTAAGCTCAAACAATGAGCAGTTCTTC
d_gene: -; j_gene: TRBJ2-7; abundance: few; v_gene: TRBV29-1; CDR3aa: CSAGGRIYEQYF; CDR3nt: TGCAGCGCCGGGGGCAGGATATACGAGCAGTACTTC
d_gene: TRBD1; j_gene: TRBJ2-5; abundance: -; v_gene: TRBV2; CDR3aa: CASSWTGNEETQYF; CDR3nt: TGTGCCAGCAGCTGGACAGGGAATGAGGAGACCCAGTACTTC
d_gene: TRBD2; j_gene: TRBJ2-1; abundance: few; v_gene: TRBV29-1; CDR3aa: CRYQGGYNEQFF; CDR3nt: TGCAGGTACCAGGGAGGGTACAATGAGCAGTTCTTC
d_gene: TRBD2; j_gene: TRBJ2-7; abundance: -; v_gene: TRBV5-6; CDR3aa: CASSSGLAELQYF; CDR3nt: TGTGCCAGCAGTTCGGGACTAGCGGAACTGCAGTACTTC
d_gene: TRBD2; j_gene: TRBJ2-3; abundance: -; v_gene: TRBV2; CDR3aa: CASREAGGRYTQYF; CDR3nt: TGTGCCAGCAGAGAAGCGGGAGGGCGATATACGCAGTATTTT
d_gene: -; j_gene: TRBJ1-1; abundance: few; v_gene: TRBV7-9; CDR3aa: CASSLAQENTEAFF; CDR3nt: TGTGCCAGCAGCTTAGCTCAGGAGAACACTGAAGCTTTCTTT
d_gene: -; j_gene: TRBJ2-1; abundance: few; v_gene: TRBV28; CDR3aa: CASTLGDMGAGNEQFF; CDR3nt: TGTGCCAGCACGTTAGGGGACATGGGCGCAGGGAATGAGCAGTTCTTC
d_gene: -; j_gene: TRBJ1-2; abundance: few; v_gene: TRBV29-1; CDR3aa: CSAPAPSGGYTF; CDR3nt: TGCAGCGCTCCGGCCCCCTCGGGAGGCTACACCTTC
d_gene: -; j_gene: TRBJ1-2; abundance: -; v_gene: TRBV29-1; CDR3aa: CSVRVNYGYTF; CDR3nt: TGCAGCGTCAGAGTTAACTATGGCTACACCTTC
d_gene: -; j_gene: TRBJ2-1; abundance: -; v_gene: TRBV4-2; CDR3aa: CASSQDNEQFF; CDR3nt: TGTGCCAGCAGCCAAGATAATGAGCAGTTCTTC
d_gene: TRBD1; j_gene: TRBJ2-3; abundance: -; v_gene: TRBV27; CDR3aa: CASSLGQGSDTQYF; CDR3nt: TGTGCCAGCAGCCTTGGACAGGGGTCAGATACGCAGTATTTT
d_gene: -; j_gene: TRBJ1-1; abundance: -; v_gene: TRBV29-1; CDR3aa: CSVDGVNTEAFF; CDR3nt: TGCAGCGTTGACGGTGTCAACACTGAAGCTTTCTTT
d_gene: -; j_gene: TRBJ2-1; abundance: -; v_gene: TRBV29-1; CDR3aa: CSVDLNNEQFF; CDR3nt: TGCAGCGTTGACCTTAACAATGAGCAGTTCTTC
d_gene: -; j_gene: TRBJ1-4; abundance: once; v_gene: TRBV30; CDR3aa: CAWSVPYKLFF; CDR3nt: TGTGCCTGGAGTGTACCGTACAAACTGTTTTTT
d_gene: -; j_gene: TRBJ2-1; abundance: -; v_gene: TRBV14; CDR3aa: CASSQGGGSYNEQFF; CDR3nt: TGTGCCAGCAGCCAAGGGGGCGGATCCTACAATGAGCAGTTCTTC
d_gene: TRBD1; j_gene: TRBJ1-1; abundance: few; v_gene: TRBV5-5; CDR3aa: CASSFIQGENTEAFF; CDR3nt: TGTGCCAGCAGCTTTATACAGGGGGAAAACACTGAAGCTTTCTTT
d_gene: -; j_gene: TRBJ2-7; abundance: -; v_gene: TRBV2; CDR3aa: CASSSALKGEQYF; CDR3nt: TGTGCCAGCAGTTCGGCCTTGAAGGGCGAGCAGTACTTC
d_gene: -; j_gene: TRBJ2-3; abundance: -; v_gene: TRBV4-1; CDR3aa: CASSQGGAHTDTQYF; CDR3nt: TGCGCCAGCAGCCAAGGAGGGGCCCACACAGATACGCAGTATTTT
d_gene: -; j_gene: TRBJ2-1; abundance: few; v_gene: TRBV5-1; CDR3aa: CASSLSNEQFF; CDR3nt: TGCGCCAGCAGCTTATCCAATGAGCAGTTCTTC
d_gene: -; j_gene: TRBJ2-7; abundance: -; v_gene: TRBV2; CDR3aa: CASSVYEQYF; CDR3nt: TGTGCCAGCAGTGTCTACGAGCAGTACTTC
d_gene: -; j_gene: TRBJ2-5; abundance: -; v_gene: TRBV5-4; CDR3aa: CASSRRGAGQETQYF; CDR3nt: TGTGCCAGCAGCCGAAGAGGGGCCGGGCAAGAGACCCAGTACTTC
d_gene: -; j_gene: TRBJ2-6; abundance: -; v_gene: TRBV9; CDR3aa: CASSGGFGANVLTF; CDR3nt: TGTGCCAGCAGCGGCGGGTTCGGGGCCAACGTCCTGACTTTC
d_gene: TRBD1; j_gene: TRBJ1-2; abundance: -; v_gene: TRBV27; CDR3aa: CASTTGQGEGNTYGYTF; CDR3nt: TGTGCCAGCACTACGGGACAGGGAGAAGGGAATACCTATGGCTACACCTTC
d_gene: -; j_gene: TRBJ2-1; abundance: -; v_gene: TRBV14; CDR3aa: CASSVQGNNEQFF; CDR3nt: TGTGCCAGCAGTGTGCAGGGGAACAATGAGCAGTTCTTC
d_gene: TRBD1; j_gene: TRBJ2-5; abundance: -; v_gene: TRBV10-2; CDR3aa: CAIASGTGGSKETQYF; CDR3nt: TGCGCCATTGCTTCCGGGACAGGGGGCTCGAAAGAGACCCAGTACTTC